A single sample is the source of the 25 T cell receptor beta chains below, sequenced in a study of Ad26.COV2.S vaccination and SARS-CoV-2 variants. Repertoires were generated with immunoSEQ multiplex PCR, while TCRdb's copy carries only in-frame clones and drops some. The data contain some 180,000 clones, roughly 85% of them singletons. The sample was peripheral blood, taken after recovery from COVID-19. The source of these receptors is a human donor who had recovered from COVID-19.

J is TRBJ1-2 and V is TRBV4-1; D is possibly TRBD1 (5 bases). V lost 3 bases, J lost 7 bases, and 18 bases lay in between. Germline CDR1 and CDR2: MGHRA and YSYEKL. The length of the CDR3 is 15 residues. The CDR3 coding sequence is TGCGCCAGCAGCCATGGGCCCAGGGTAGGAACTGGCTACACCTTC. Protein product: CASSHGPRVGTGYTF.

The chain employs TRBV7-9 and TRBJ2-3; D is unresolved. The germline gives CDR1 SEHNR, CDR2 FQNEAQ (reference sequence). Between the trimmed V and J ends, which lost 3 bases and 2 bases, there was a span of 9 bases. This CDR3 is 14 amino acids long. In DNA, the CDR3 is TGTGCCAGCAGCTTGGACCATCTCACAGATACGCAGTATTTT. This codes for CASSLDHLTDTQYF.

The rearrangement uses TRBV5-5 and TRBJ1-6, with TRBD1 identical over 7 bases. CDR1 is SGHKS, CDR2 YYEKEE, per germline (reference sequence). The CDR3 has 16 residues. Trimming removed 0 bases from V and 4 bases from J; junction bases left unmatched: 4. In DNA, the CDR3 is TGTGCCAGCAGCTTGGGGGCACAGGGGTATAATTCACCCCTCCACTTT. Its protein product is CASSLGAQGYNSPLHF.

V is TRBV19 and J is TRBJ1-5; the D gene is possibly TRBD1 (6 bases). CDR3 size: 13 residues. Germline CDR1 reads LNHDA; CDR2 reads SQIVND (reference sequence). Trimming pared 1 base from V and 6 bases from J, leaving 7 bases between. The CDR3 DNA reads TGTGCCAGTAGTATAGGAGGGGGTCAGCCCCAGCATTTT. This codes for CASSIGGGQPQHF.

This CDR3 is CASGPGANYGYTF. CDR3 nucleotides: TGTGCCAGTGGACCAGGGGCCAACTATGGCTACACCTTC. The rearrangement joins TRBV19 to TRBJ1-2; tentative D call: TRBD1 (6 bases). The germline V and J ends were trimmed by 8 bases and 2 bases, with 12 bases remaining between them. The CDR3 spans 13 residues. CDR1 LNHDA and CDR2 SQIVND come from the germline V gene (reference sequence). The full variable domain, rest sourced from reference TRBV19 and TRBJ1-2, is DGGITQSPKYLFRKEGQNVTLSCEQNLNHDAMYWYRQDPGQGLRLIYYSQIVNDFQKGDIAEGYSVSREKKESFPLTVTSAQKNPTAFYLCASGPGANYGYTFGSGTRLTVV.

This chain connects TRBV25-1 to TRBJ2-5, with TRBD1 as a possible D gene (6 bases). Trimming took off 6 bases at V and 5 bases at J, with 7 bases between the two ends. This CDR3 has 11 residues. Germline V lookup: CDR1 MGHDK, CDR2 SYGVNS. In nucleotides, the CDR3 is TGTGCCAGCAGACAGGGCGAGACCCAGTACTTC. Translation gives CASRQGETQYF.

The rearrangement links TRBV25-1 to TRBJ2-7; D may correspond to TRBD1 or TRBD2 (5 bases each). The CDR3 runs 16 residues. With 7 bases removed from V and 0 bases from J, the gap between germline ends came to 19 bases. CDR1 MGHDK and CDR2 SYGVNS come from the germline V gene. The CDR3: CASTTNQGEGSYEQYF. The DNA for the CDR3 is TGTGCCAGCACTACCAACCAGGGTGAGGGCTCCTACGAGCAGTACTTC.

This rearrangement joins TRBV6-5 to TRBJ1-1, with D perhaps TRBD1 (5 bases). Germline V gene lookup returns CDR1 MNHEY and CDR2 SVGAGI. CDR3 length: 13 residues. Trimming removed 2 bases from V and 5 bases from J, with 9 bases in between. CDR3 nucleotide sequence: TGTGCCAGCAGTTACGGGTGGGGGACTGAAGCTTTCTTT. As protein: CASSYGWGTEAFF.

The CDR3 DNA is TGTGCCAGTAGTATTTCCAGTGCAGAGACCCAGTACTTC. The encoded protein is CASSISSAETQYF. The chain combines TRBV19 with TRBJ2-5; D gene unclear. The CDR3 runs to 13 residues. The V gene lost 3 bases and the J gene lost 4 bases, with 9 bases spanning the gap. Germline assignment: CDR1 LNHDA and CDR2 SQIVND (reference sequence). Combining the CDR3 with reference TRBV19 and TRBJ2-5 gives the whole variable domain DGGITQSPKYLFRKEGQNVTLSCEQNLNHDAMYWYRQDPGQGLRLIYYSQIVNDFQKGDIAEGYSVSREKKESFPLTVTSAQKNPTAFYLCASSISSAETQYFGPGTRLLVL.

The V call is TRBV7-9, the J call TRBJ2-7, with D possibly TRBD1 on 6 matching bases. V was clipped by 3 bases and J by 7 bases, with 19 bases between them. CDR1 is SEHNR and CDR2 is FQNEAQ in the germline V gene (reference sequence). The CDR3 sequence is 15 residues long. The chain's CDR3 is CASSFLRDNPLEQYF. CDR3 DNA sequence: TGTGCCAGCAGCTTCCTCCGGGACAACCCGTTAGAGCAGTACTTC.

This chain links TRBV28 with TRBJ2-4; D perhaps matches TRBD1 (6 bases). Germline-derived CDR1 and CDR2 are MDHEN and SYDVKM. V was clipped by 5 bases and J by 6 bases, with 14 bases between them. The CDR3 length is 14 residues. The CDR3 DNA follows: TGTGCCAGCAGTCCTTCTGGGGACACAAACATTCAGTACTTC. Its protein product is CASSPSGDTNIQYF.

The chain links TRBV30 to TRBJ2-5; the D gene is possibly TRBD1 (6 bases). Trimming pared 0 bases from V and 0 bases from J, leaving 8 bases between. Germline V gives CDR1 GTSNPN, CDR2 SVGIG (reference sequence). The CDR3 loop spans 14 amino acids. The CDR3 region is CAWSVGQNQETQYF. Written as DNA, the CDR3 is TGTGCCTGGAGTGTTGGACAGAACCAAGAGACCCAGTACTTC. The variable domain in full, with the rest retrieved from reference TRBV30 and TRBJ2-5, is SQTIHQWPATLVQPVGSPLSLECTVEGTSNPNLYWYRQAAGRGLQLLFYSVGIGQISSEVPQNLSASRPQDRQFILSSKKLLLSDSGFYLCAWSVGQNQETQYFGPGTRLLVL.

The J gene is TRBJ2-3, the V gene TRBV11-2; 7 nucleotides align to TRBD1. Trimming removed 0 bases from V and 0 bases from J; junction bases left unmatched: 6. The germline V gene encodes CDR1 SGHAT and CDR2 FQNNGV. This CDR3 spans 17 amino acids. CDR3 coding DNA: TGTGCCAGCAGCTTAGACCCCAAGGGGGCTAGCACAGATACGCAGTATTTT. Protein sequence: CASSLDPKGASTDTQYF.

This clone was detected only a few times. The V gene is TRBV4-1, the J gene TRBJ2-1; 8 bases are shared with TRBD2. The CDR3 covers 15 residues. Per the germline V gene, CDR1 is MGHRA and CDR2 is YSYEKL. Trimming took 4 bases from V and 6 from J; bases not matched to a gene: 8. CDR3 sequence (DNA): TGCGCCAGCAGCCTTTACGGGAGGGCGGGCAATGAGCAGTTCTTC. This encodes CASSLYGRAGNEQFF.

This clone was observed a handful of times. The chain couples TRBV6-1 to TRBJ2-5; D gene uncertain. V lost 1 base and J 6 bases, leaving 3 bases between the germline ends. Germline CDR1 is MNHNS and CDR2 is SASEGT. This CDR3 has 11 amino acids. The CDR3 nucleotides read TGTGCCAGCAGTGAAGTGAAGACCCAGTACTTC. It translates to CASSEVKTQYF.

This chain connects TRBV19 to TRBJ2-3, with TRBD2 identical over 11 bases. The V gene end was trimmed by 0 bases and the J gene end by 7 bases; junction bases not matched to a gene: 18. The CDR3 length is 20 residues. The germline CDR1 and CDR2 sequences are LNHDA and SQIVND (reference sequence). CDR3 sequence (DNA): TGTGCCAGTAGTATAGATCCTCCGAATAGCGGGAGGGCCCGGGGATATACGCAGTATTTT. Amino acids: CASSIDPPNSGRARGYTQYF.

V is TRBV6-5 and J is TRBJ1-2; perhaps TRBD1 as D (5 bases). The V gene's germline CDR1 is MNHEY and CDR2 SVGAGI. V was clipped by 8 bases and J by 5 bases, with 9 bases between them. This CDR3 spans 11 amino acids. CDR3 DNA sequence: TGTGCCAGCGGCAGGGAGTATGGCTACACCTTC. It codes for CASGREYGYTF.

The chain is built from TRBV21-1 and TRBJ2-7; whether TRBD1, the table's D call, matches the DNA was not checked. TRBV21-1 is a pseudogene locus. The CDR3 loop spans 15 amino acids. CDR3 nucleotide sequence: TGTGCCAGCAGCAAAGCGGAACAGGGTGAAAACGAGCAGTACTTC. It encodes CASSKAEQGENEQYF.

V is TRBV5-1 and J is TRBJ2-2; 7 nucleotides match TRBD2. CDR1 and CDR2 from the germline V gene are SGHRS and YFSETQ. The V gene end was trimmed by 0 bases and the J gene end by 1 base; junction bases not matched to a gene: 6. The CDR3 loop spans 17 amino acids. CDR3 DNA sequence: TGCGCCAGCAGCTTGGTCGTGGCTAGCGGGAACACCGGGGAGCTGTTTTTT. Encoded protein: CASSLVVASGNTGELFF. The full variable domain, with the rest looked up from reference TRBV5-1 and TRBJ2-2, is KAGVTQTPRYLIKTRGQQVTLSCSPISGHRSVSWYQQTPGQGLQFLFEYFSETQRNKGNFPGRFSGRQFSNSRSEMNVSTLELGDSALYLCASSLVVASGNTGELFFGEGSRLTVL.

The V and J genes are TRBV5-4 and TRBJ1-1; no clear D gene. Trimming cost V 4 bases and J 1 base, with 8 bases left between them. Germline V CDR1 and CDR2: SGHNT, YYREEE (reference sequence). The CDR3 length is 13 residues. In nucleotides, the CDR3 is TGTGCCAGCAGCGGCCGACAGAACACTGAAGCTTTCTTT. It yields the protein CASSGRQNTEAFF.

The chain recombines TRBV3-1 (or the pseudogene TRBV3-2) with TRBJ2-1; a weak D match, TRBD2 (5 bases). V was pared by 4 bases and J by 6 bases, with 10 bases between. The germline V gene encodes CDR1 LGHDT and CDR2 YNNKEL (reference sequence). The CDR3 is 13 amino acids. DNA of the CDR3: TGTGCCAGCAGCCGTCAACTAGGCAATGAGCAGTTCTTC. It specifies CASSRQLGNEQFF.

The V and J genes are TRBV29-1 and TRBJ2-5, with no clear D. CDR1 is SQVTM, CDR2 ANQGSEA, per germline. Trimming removed 4 bases from V and 1 base from J, with 7 bases in between. The CDR3 consists of 12 residues. The DNA of the CDR3 is TGCAGCGTTGGTCAGCGCCAAGAGACCCAGTACTTC. Its translation: CSVGQRQETQYF.

The genes are TRBV19 and TRBJ2-1; 7 nucleotides match TRBD2. The length of the CDR3 is 16 residues. The germline CDR1 and CDR2 sequences are LNHDA and SQIVND (reference sequence). The V and J ends lost 6 bases and 5 bases, in that order; junction bases with no gene match: 13. DNA of the CDR3: TGTGCCAGTAGCGCTGATGGACTAGTTGGAAACAATGAGCAGTTCTTC. This sequence encodes CASSADGLVGNNEQFF.

The rearrangement uses TRBV3-1 (or the pseudogene TRBV3-2) and TRBJ2-3; maybe TRBD2 (6 bases). The CDR3 has 17 residues. Germline lookup yields CDR1 LGHDT and CDR2 YNNKEL (reference sequence). Trimming removed 0 bases at V and 0 bases at J, with 13 bases between. CDR3 DNA sequence: TGTGCCAGCAGCCAAGATGGGCGGGGATCTAGCACAGATACGCAGTATTTT. Its translation is CASSQDGRGSSTDTQYF.

This clone is a singleton in its sample. The chain has TRBV3-1 (or the pseudogene TRBV3-2) and TRBJ2-1, with D perhaps being TRBD1 or TRBD2 (5 bases each). The length of the CDR3 is 20 residues. Deletions cut 0 bases from V and 3 bases from J, with 24 bases between. CDR1 is LGHDT and CDR2 is YNNKEL in the germline V gene (reference sequence). The CDR3 sequence: CASSQDRWDGKLADYNEQFF. In nucleotides, the CDR3 is TGTGCCAGCAGCCAAGATCGGTGGGACGGGAAGCTGGCCGACTACAATGAGCAGTTCTTC.